The present T cell receptor beta chain was sequenced within a study of T cells in Graves' hyperthyroidism and ophthalmopathy. Diagnostic assessment was based on clinical symptoms, serum thyroxine and TRAb, thyroid ultrasound and orbital computed tomography. Amplified regions were TCR beta CDR3 sequences from RNA transcripts. TCR CDR3 underwent first-round RT-PCR with the HTBI primer set. MiXCR, run by TCRdb on the multiplex PCR reads, gives a single entry per CDR3 protein. The data contain a few hundred thousand distinct CDR3 sequences, roughly 17% of them singletons. The V end lost 5 bases, the J end lost 5 bases, and 15 bases lay between the germline ends. CDR3 size: 14 residues. Germline V CDR1 and CDR2: LGHDT, YNNKEL (reference sequence).

The chain combines TRBV3-1 with TRBJ2-5; D is possibly TRBD2 (6 bases). This TCR was sampled from a young woman with Graves' ophthalmopathy. Material for sequencing was blood. CDR3 residues: CASSAGTGVETQYF. CDR3 bases: TGTGCCAGCAGCGCCGGGACGGGGGTGGAGACCCAGTACTTC.